The clone carrying this T cell receptor (beta chain) was recorded only once. Its antigen remains unidentified. The sample comes from a study of T cells in localized non-small cell lung cancer. The study's findings and limits: Exceeding tumor, uninvolved adjacent lung had the highest T cell clonality. Of the top 100 tumor clones, median roughly 60 were in adjacent lung, 25 to 35 among its top 100.

The V end was cut by 3 bases, the J end by 0 bases, with 12 bases between. CDR1 is SGHTA and CDR2 is FQGNSA in the germline V gene. CDR3 size: 15 residues. TCRdb's table, derived via immunoSEQ multiplex PCR, lists solely in-frame clones and lacks some. This sample has 130,000 or so clones, with around 90% found just once. This specimen was peripheral blood, taken before any cancer treatment. The TCR was taken from a female donor of 60 years or more with stage I lung adenocarcinoma. V and J are TRBV7-2 and TRBJ2-7; D unclear. The CDR3 nucleotides read TGTGCCAGCAGCTTTTTTCTAGGTGCCTCCTACGAGCAGTACTTC. Protein product: CASSFFLGASYEQYF.